These 8 T cell receptor beta chains came from one sample sequenced in a study of blood T cell repertoires in COVID-19. Using immunoSEQ multiplex PCR, the repertoire was profiled, and TCRdb retains in-frame clones only, with some absent. The sample holds over 75,000 clones, around 80% seen once. Material: peripheral blood. The receptors derive from a man between 45 and 60 years old who had recovered from COVID-19.

The V and J genes are TRBV7-9 and TRBJ2-5; unclear D gene. The CDR3 spans 14 residues. CDR1 and CDR2 (germline): SEHNR, FQNEAQ (reference sequence). The V and J ends lost 4 bases and 2 bases respectively, with 11 bases between them. The CDR3 sequence: CASSSMLVQETQYF. Written as DNA, the CDR3 is TGTGCCAGCAGCTCTATGCTAGTGCAAGAGACCCAGTACTTC. The full variable domain, with the rest looked up from reference TRBV7-9 and TRBJ2-5, is DTGVSQNPRHKITKRGQNVTFRCDPISEHNRLYWYRQTLGQGPEFLTYFQNEAQLEKSRLLSDRFSAERPKGSFSTLEIQRTEQGDSAMYLCASSSMLVQETQYFGPGTRLLVL.

V is TRBV28 and J is TRBJ1-5; D possibly corresponds to TRBD1 (5 bases). The germline V gene has CDR1 MDHEN and CDR2 SYDVKM. This CDR3 has 15 residues. The V end lost 7 bases, the J end lost 5 bases, and 18 bases lay between the germline ends. The CDR3 protein is CASTLLRRGDQPQHF. CDR3 in DNA: TGTGCCAGCACCCTCCTTAGGAGGGGAGATCAGCCCCAGCATTTT.

The CDR3 region is CASSSSGTNIQYF. The CDR3 DNA reads TGTGCCAGCAGCTCTAGCGGGACAAACATTCAGTACTTC. The V gene is TRBV12-3 or TRBV12-4, the J gene TRBJ2-4; the match to TRBD2 covers 9 bases. The CDR3 length is 13 residues. V trimming: 6 bases; J trimming: 6 bases; junction bases outside the gene matches: 3.

The V call is TRBV5-1, the J call TRBJ1-6; D perhaps matches TRBD1 (5 bases). The ends were cut back, 0 bases at V and 9 bases at J, with 19 bases in the middle. CDR1 SGHRS and CDR2 YFSETQ come from the germline V gene. The CDR3 loop spans 17 amino acids. In DNA form, the CDR3 reads TGCGCCAGCAGCTTGGGGCCCCAGGGTTCTATGAGTTCACCCCTCCACTTT. It codes for CASSLGPQGSMSSPLHF.

The genes are TRBV18 and TRBJ2-5; 10 bases are shared with TRBD2. CDR1 and CDR2 from the germline V gene are KGHSH and LQKENI. The junction had 3 bases not matched to a gene; V was cut back by 3 bases and J by 2 bases. The CDR3 totals 15 residues. CDR3 residues: CASSPRTSGQETQYF. DNA for the CDR3: TGTGCCAGCTCACCCAGGACTAGCGGTCAAGAGACCCAGTACTTC. The full variable domain, its missing parts supplied by reference TRBV18 and TRBJ2-5, is NAGVMQNPRHLVRRRGQEARLRCSPMKGHSHVYWYRQLPEEGLKFMVYLQKENIIDESGMPKERFSAEFPKEGPSILRIQQVVRGDSAAYFCASSPRTSGQETQYFGPGTRLLVL.

V is TRBV25-1 and J is TRBJ2-5, with D possibly TRBD2 on 5 matching bases. Trimming took 3 bases from V and 1 from J, leaving 12 bases between them. Germline lookup yields CDR1 MGHDK and CDR2 SYGVNS. The CDR3 is 15 amino acids. CDR3 protein: CASSDRRTRQETQYF. CDR3 nucleotide sequence: TGTGCCAGCAGTGATCGGAGGACTCGCCAAGAGACCCAGTACTTC.

This clone was detected a few times. The chain links TRBV5-6 to TRBJ2-5; 7 bases fit TRBD1. The CDR3 length is 14 residues. Germline values: CDR1 SGHDT, CDR2 YYEEEE. Trimming at V came to 5 bases and at J to 3 bases, leaving 7 bases not matched to a gene. The DNA of the CDR3 is TGTGCCAGCAGACAGACAGGGTTGAAAGAGACCCAGTACTTC. Translation: CASRQTGLKETQYF.

The chain recombines TRBV6-2 or TRBV6-3 with TRBJ2-2, with 11 positions matching TRBD2. V shed 4 bases, J shed 3 bases, and the junction held 4 bases outside the gene matches. This CDR3 has 16 amino acids. Germline V gene data show CDR1 as MNHEY and CDR2 as SVGEGT. The CDR3 DNA follows: TGTGCCAGCAGTTCGCTAGCGGGGGGCGACACCGGGGAGCTGTTTTTT. It encodes CASSSLAGGDTGELFF.